Reported below is one T cell receptor (beta chain). Its specificity is unknown. CD45RO negativity and positive selection for CCR7 defined naive CD8 cells, a population that excluded terminally differentiated effector memory CD45RA+ cells. This sample was included in a study of shared clonotypes between healthy human individuals. An even split of each subset's genomic DNA across several immunoSEQ plates was performed. Original processing methods: As immunoSEQ supplied junction-only sequences (without quality scores), filtering differed. Clones were sequenced by immunoSEQ multiplex PCR, and TCRdb holds only the in-frame ones, with some missing. That table is the source of V, J and clone size, and D and trimming were worked out from the DNA. The sample records about 2,100,000 clones, just over 90% being singletons. Study-wide results and caveats: Memory subsets generally showed lower estimated richness than naive subsets.

The origin of this receptor is a man aged 18 to 35 in good health. Some clones in this sample may be carry-over from other donors' samples. Sequencing used naive CD8+ T cells from PBMCs.

The CDR3 is CASSPGQGANTGELFF. The CDR3 nucleotides are TGTGCCAGCTCACCCGGACAGGGGGCGAACACCGGGGAGCTGTTTTTT. The rearrangement uses TRBV18 and TRBJ2-2; 10 bases map to TRBD1. Germline V gene data show CDR1 as KGHSH and CDR2 as LQKENI. This CDR3 is 16 amino acids long. J lost 0 bases, V lost 3 bases, and 1 base had no gene match.